This passage covers 29 T cell receptor beta chains from one sample sequenced in a study of blood T cell repertoires in COVID-19. Libraries were prepared by immunoSEQ multiplex PCR; TCRdb keeps only in-frame clonotypes and omits some of them. The table shows 370,000 or so clones, with 81% occurring only once. The source material was peripheral blood. These receptors all stem from a human donor with acute or convalescent COVID-19. The donor label of this sample is uncertain.

The J gene is TRBJ2-7, the V gene TRBV4-2; D is possibly TRBD2 (6 bases). V lost 2 bases and J 3 bases, leaving 8 bases between the germline ends. The length of the CDR3 is 13 residues. Germline V gene sequence: CDR1 LGHNA, CDR2 YNFKEQ. CDR3 amino acids: CASSQKTSYEQYF. CDR3 nucleotide sequence: TGTGCCAGCAGCCAAAAGACTAGCTACGAGCAGTACTTC.

Only a few counts were recorded for this clone. The J gene is TRBJ1-1, the V gene TRBV28, with TRBD1 identical over 7 bases. CDR1 is MDHEN and CDR2 is SYDVKM in the germline V gene. With 5 bases clipped from V and 3 bases from J, the junction kept 9 bases outside the gene matches. This CDR3 has 15 amino acids. CDR3: CASSVQTGRHTEAFF. The DNA for the CDR3 is TGTGCCAGCAGTGTGCAGACAGGGAGGCACACTGAAGCTTTCTTT.

The V call is TRBV18, the J call TRBJ1-2, with 10 positions matching TRBD1. Trimming at V came to 5 bases and at J to 5 bases, leaving 5 bases not matched to a gene. CDR1 and CDR2 from the germline V gene are KGHSH and LQKENI. The CDR3 runs to 14 residues. The CDR3 region is CASSGDRGGYGYTF. As DNA, the CDR3 is TGTGCCAGCTCAGGGGACAGGGGAGGATATGGCTACACCTTC.

The chain is built from TRBV6-6 and TRBJ1-4, with a tentative D call TRBD1 (5 bases). The CDR3 has 15 amino acids. The V and J ends lost 2 bases and 8 bases respectively, with 15 bases between them. CDR1 and CDR2 from the germline V gene are MNHNY and SVGAGI (reference sequence). CDR3 amino acids: CASSYDDRKYEKLFF. The CDR3 DNA sequence: TGTGCCAGCAGTTACGACGACAGAAAATACGAAAAACTGTTTTTT.

The chain recombines TRBV25-1 with TRBJ2-7, with TRBD1 matching over 12 bases. Germline values: CDR1 MGHDK, CDR2 SYGVNS. V was clipped by 4 bases and J by 3 bases; unmatched bases: 4. The CDR3 extends over 15 amino acids. CDR3 DNA sequence: TGTGCCAGCAGTGTGGGGACAGGGGGCTTCTACGAGCAGTACTTC. Amino acid sequence: CASSVGTGGFYEQYF.

The chain recombines TRBV7-9 with TRBJ2-3; 8 positions agree with TRBD1. This CDR3 has 14 residues. Germline CDR1 reads SEHNR; CDR2 reads FQNEAQ (reference sequence). Trimming took 1 base from V and 4 from J; bases not matched to a gene: 1. CDR3 amino acids: CASSLGTGPDTQYF. The CDR3 DNA reads TGTGCCAGCAGCTTAGGGACAGGGCCAGATACGCAGTATTTT.

The chain is built from TRBV10-3 and TRBJ2-7; 10 bases map to TRBD1. The V gene's germline CDR1 is ENHRY and CDR2 SYGVKD. The junction had 12 bases not matched to a gene; V was cut back by 6 bases and J by 10 bases. The CDR3 spans 14 residues. CDR3 in amino acids: CAIRDRDRGTEQYF. The CDR3 DNA follows: TGTGCCATCAGAGACCGGGACAGGGGTACGGAACAGTACTTC.

The rearrangement links TRBV2 to TRBJ2-2; tentatively, D is TRBD2 (6 bases). Germline assignment: CDR1 SNHLY and CDR2 FYNNEI. The CDR3 length is 11 residues. V lost 7 bases, J lost 8 bases, and 8 bases lay in between. In DNA form, the CDR3 reads TGTGCCAGCACCGGAGGGGGGGAGCTGTTTTTT. It yields the protein CASTGGGELFF. The variable domain in full, completed from reference TRBV2 and TRBJ2-2, reads EPEVTQTPSHQVTQMGQEVILRCVPISNHLYFYWYRQILGQKVEFLVSFYNNEISEKSEIFDDQFSVERPDGSNFTLKIRSTKLEDSAMYFCASTGGGELFFGEGSRLTVL.

This clone was seen just once. The gene calls are TRBV19 and TRBJ1-4; D not certain. This CDR3 comprises 14 residues. CDR1 is LNHDA, CDR2 SQIVND, per germline (reference sequence). V was shortened by 6 bases and J by 2 bases, with 10 bases between the two germline ends. The CDR3 loop is CASSRPGTNEKLFF. The CDR3 DNA sequence: TGTGCCAGTAGCCGGCCGGGTACTAATGAAAAACTGTTTTTT.

The count of this clone is one. The chain is built from TRBV4-2 and TRBJ1-5; TRBD1 matches at 7 bases. V lost 5 bases and J lost 2; bases outside the gene matches: 9. Germline values: CDR1 LGHNA, CDR2 YNFKEQ. The CDR3 consists of 16 residues. The DNA for the CDR3 is TGTGCCAGCAGCGAAGGAGGGGGCGGGGGCAATCAGCCCCAGCATTTT. It specifies CASSEGGGGGNQPQHF.

CDR3 residues: CASSLVGSYGYTF. CDR3 in DNA: TGTGCCAGCAGTTTAGTTGGCTCCTATGGCTACACCTTC. The rearrangement uses TRBV27 and TRBJ1-2; D gene ambiguous. CDR3 size: 13 residues. Germline CDR1 is MNHEY and CDR2 is SMNVEV (reference sequence). V dropped 2 bases and J dropped 4 bases, with 8 bases sitting between them.

J is TRBJ1-2 and V is TRBV11-2; no reliable D call. V lost 5 bases to trimming and J lost 3 bases, with 16 bases between them. The CDR3 contains 15 residues. Germline V gene data show CDR1 as SGHAT and CDR2 as FQNNGV. The CDR3 protein is CASSPWEAPYYGYTF. CDR3 DNA: TGTGCCAGCAGCCCCTGGGAGGCCCCATACTATGGCTACACCTTC.

This sequence joins TRBV28 and TRBJ1-2; TRBD1 agrees at 8 bases. Trimming at V came to 4 bases and at J to 4 bases, leaving 8 bases not matched to a gene. Germline V gives CDR1 MDHEN, CDR2 SYDVKM. The CDR3 totals 15 residues. The DNA of the CDR3 is TGTGCCAGCAGTTCCTCAGGGGGCGCTGGCTATGGCTACACCTTC. Translation: CASSSSGGAGYGYTF.

The chain employs TRBV3-1 (or the pseudogene TRBV3-2) and TRBJ2-1, with TRBD2 as a possible D gene (6 bases). The CDR3 runs to 16 residues. Germline lookup yields CDR1 LGHDT and CDR2 YNNKEL (reference sequence). V was pared by 1 base and J by 7 bases, with 17 bases between. In nucleotides, the CDR3 is TGTGCCAGCAGCCAAGGGTGGCGGGGTACCTCAAATGAGCAGTTCTTC. The encoded protein is CASSQGWRGTSNEQFF.

This clone is a singleton in its sample. The chain joins TRBV5-1 to TRBJ2-1; D might be TRBD1 (5 bases). The V and J ends lost 0 bases and 8 bases respectively, with 12 bases between them. This CDR3 comprises 14 residues. The germline gives CDR1 SGHRS, CDR2 YFSETQ. This CDR3 is CASSLVVAGHEQFF. CDR3 bases: TGCGCCAGCAGCTTGGTAGTAGCAGGGCATGAGCAGTTCTTC.

The table lists this clone with a count of one. The chain links TRBV28 to TRBJ1-2, with unresolved D. Germline lookup yields CDR1 MDHEN and CDR2 SYDVKM. This CDR3 comprises 12 residues. V lost 3 bases, J lost 7 bases, and 9 bases lay in between. In nucleotides, the CDR3 is TGTGCCAGCAGTTTTTCGGTAACTGGCTACACCTTC. Protein sequence: CASSFSVTGYTF.

The rearrangement joins TRBV27 to TRBJ2-7; 7 nucleotides line up with TRBD1. V lost 8 bases and J lost 3; bases outside the gene matches: 10. In germline, CDR1 is MNHEY, CDR2 SMNVEV (reference sequence). There are 14 residues in the CDR3. CDR3 region: CASREGQTIYEQYF. In DNA, the CDR3 is TGTGCCAGCCGAGAGGGACAGACAATCTACGAGCAGTACTTC.

The J gene is TRBJ1-1, the V gene TRBV5-1; the D gene is possibly TRBD1 (6 bases). This CDR3 comprises 15 residues. CDR1 is SGHRS, CDR2 YFSETQ, per germline. V was clipped by 3 bases and J by 6 bases, with 18 bases between them. In nucleotides, the CDR3 is TGCGCCAGCAGCTATCCGGGGGGCTACGGCGCTGAAGCTTTCTTT. Amino acid sequence: CASSYPGGYGAEAFF. The complete variable domain, with remaining parts taken from reference TRBV5-1 and TRBJ1-1, reads KAGVTQTPRYLIKTRGQQVTLSCSPISGHRSVSWYQQTPGQGLQFLFEYFSETQRNKGNFPGRFSGRQFSNSRSEMNVSTLELGDSALYLCASSYPGGYGAEAFFGQGTRLTVV.

This sequence joins TRBV6-5 and TRBJ2-3; no reliable D call. The CDR3 runs 12 residues. Germline values: CDR1 MNHEY, CDR2 SVGAGI. V dropped 7 bases and J dropped 1 base, with 6 bases sitting between them. Here the CDR3 reads CASKSGTDTQYF. The CDR3 coding sequence is TGTGCCAGCAAGAGCGGCACAGATACGCAGTATTTT.

J is TRBJ2-1 and V is TRBV7-8; 9 nucleotides align to TRBD2. Unmatched junction bases numbered 11, after V lost 4 bases and J lost 1 base. Germline V gives CDR1 SGHVS, CDR2 FQNEAQ. CDR3 length equals 18 residues. The CDR3 DNA is TGTGCCAGCAGCTCACGAATAGTCACTAGCGGGTCCTACAATGAGCAGTTCTTC. This encodes CASSSRIVTSGSYNEQFF.

The genes are TRBV6-5 and TRBJ2-7; a possible D gene is TRBD2 (6 bases). CDR1 MNHEY and CDR2 SVGAGI come from the germline V gene. The ends were cut back, 8 bases at V and 2 bases at J, with 19 bases in the middle. The CDR3 has 15 amino acids. DNA of the CDR3: TGTGCCAGCTTCGATGTTGGGGACTCCACCTACGAGCAGTACTTC. Its translation is CASFDVGDSTYEQYF.

V and J are TRBV6-6 and TRBJ1-2; possibly TRBD1 for D (5 bases). Between the trimmed V and J ends, which lost 4 bases and 2 bases, there was a span of 8 bases. The CDR3 has 13 amino acids. Germline values: CDR1 MNHNY, CDR2 SVGAGI (reference sequence). The DNA of the CDR3 is TGTGCCAGCAGTTTGCAGGGCAACTATGGCTACACCTTC. Protein product: CASSLQGNYGYTF.

The chain uses TRBV13 and TRBJ1-3; 9 bases are shared with TRBD1. The V gene's germline CDR1 is PRHDT and CDR2 FYEKMQ (reference sequence). Trimming removed 4 bases from V and 2 bases from J; junction bases left unmatched: 9. CDR3 length: 17 amino acids. The CDR3 bases are TGTGCCAGCAGCTATCGCCGGGACAGGGTAACTGGAAACACCATATATTTT. Protein: CASSYRRDRVTGNTIYF.

In its sample, this clone was seen a few times. This sequence joins TRBV7-6 and TRBJ1-1; no firm D call. V lost 1 base and J lost 1, with 4 bases in between. Germline V gives CDR1 SGHVS, CDR2 FNYEAQ. The CDR3 is 13 amino acids. The CDR3 here is CASSLGQNTEAFF. The CDR3 DNA follows: TGTGCCAGCAGCTTAGGACAGAACACTGAAGCTTTCTTT.

This sequence joins TRBV3-1 (or the pseudogene TRBV3-2) and TRBJ1-2; D is unresolved. The CDR3 covers 12 residues. Deletions cut 0 bases from V and 6 bases from J, with 5 bases between. From germline, CDR1 is LGHDT and CDR2 YNNKEL (reference sequence). The CDR3 sequence is CASSQDENGYTF. In DNA, the CDR3 is TGTGCCAGCAGCCAAGATGAGAATGGCTACACCTTC.

A note on this clone: The CDR3 end shows no conserved phenylalanine or tryptophan, and so a read error is likely. It is unclear where the CDR3 begins or ends on the DNA, so no DNA is shown, and the CDR3 is as TCRdb lists it. V and J are TRBV4-1 and TRBJ1-2. 15 amino acids form the CDR3, both terminal residues included. CDR1 and CDR2 (germline): MGHRA, YSYEKL. CDR3 region: CASSQDLGHEILREA.

This clone appeared a few times. The chain combines TRBV6-1 with TRBJ1-1; TRBD1 might be the D (5 bases). The germline V gene has CDR1 MNHNS and CDR2 SASEGT. This CDR3 has 14 residues. V was cut by 2 bases and J by 5 bases, with 12 bases left in between. The chain's CDR3 is CASSEQWEGTEAFF. CDR3 nucleotide sequence: TGTGCCAGCAGTGAACAATGGGAGGGGACTGAAGCTTTCTTT.

The chain is built from TRBV24-1 and TRBJ2-1, with 7 bases lining up with TRBD2. The germline CDR1 and CDR2 sequences are KGHDR and SFDVKD. V lost 9 bases, J lost 0 bases, and 4 bases stayed unmatched. There are 14 residues in the CDR3. Here the CDR3 DNA reads TGTGCCACCGGGTGGGGGGGCTCCTACAATGAGCAGTTCTTC. It is translated as CATGWGGSYNEQFF.

The gene calls are TRBV19 and TRBJ2-1; D uncertain. The CDR3 runs 13 residues. V was trimmed by 5 bases and J by 2 bases, leaving 7 bases between them. From germline, CDR1 is LNHDA and CDR2 SQIVND (reference sequence). This chain's CDR3 is CASSWSTYNEQFF. The CDR3 nucleotides read TGTGCCAGTAGTTGGTCTACCTACAATGAGCAGTTCTTC.